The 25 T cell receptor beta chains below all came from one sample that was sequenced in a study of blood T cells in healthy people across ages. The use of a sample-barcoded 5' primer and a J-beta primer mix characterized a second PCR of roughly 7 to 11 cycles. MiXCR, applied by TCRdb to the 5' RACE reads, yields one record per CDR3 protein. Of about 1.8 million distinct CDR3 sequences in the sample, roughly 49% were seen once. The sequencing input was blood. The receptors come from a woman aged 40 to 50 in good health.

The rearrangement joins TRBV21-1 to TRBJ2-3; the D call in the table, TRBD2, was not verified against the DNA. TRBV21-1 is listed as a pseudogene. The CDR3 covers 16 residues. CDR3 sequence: CASSNPFCGEDDTQYF. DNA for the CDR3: TGTGCCAGCAGCAACCCGTTTTGTGGGGAGGACGATACGCAGTATTTT.

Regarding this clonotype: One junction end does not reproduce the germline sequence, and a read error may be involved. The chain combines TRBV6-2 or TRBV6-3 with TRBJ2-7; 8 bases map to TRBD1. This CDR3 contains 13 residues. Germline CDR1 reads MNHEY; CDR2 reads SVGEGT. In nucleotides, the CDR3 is TGTGCCAGCAGTGACAGGGGCCCCTACGAGCTGTACTTC. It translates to CASSDRGPYELYF.

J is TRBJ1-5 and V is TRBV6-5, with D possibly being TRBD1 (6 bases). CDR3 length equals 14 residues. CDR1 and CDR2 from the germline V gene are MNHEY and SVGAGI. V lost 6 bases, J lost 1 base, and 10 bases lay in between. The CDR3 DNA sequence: TGTGCCAGCAGCAGGGGCAGGAGCAATCAGCCCCAGCATTTT. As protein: CASSRGRSNQPQHF.

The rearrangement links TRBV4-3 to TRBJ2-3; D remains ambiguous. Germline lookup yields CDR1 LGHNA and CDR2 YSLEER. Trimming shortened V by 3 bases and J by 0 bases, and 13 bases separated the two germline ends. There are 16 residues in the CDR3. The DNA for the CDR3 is TGCGCCAGCAGCCATTACCGGGTTACTAGCACAGATACGCAGTATTTT. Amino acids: CASSHYRVTSTDTQYF.

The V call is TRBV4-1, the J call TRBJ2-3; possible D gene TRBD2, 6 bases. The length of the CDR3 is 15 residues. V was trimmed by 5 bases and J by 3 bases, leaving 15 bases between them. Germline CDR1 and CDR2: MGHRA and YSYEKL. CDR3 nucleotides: TGCGCCAGCAGCTCCGGCCGGGGGTTTACAGATACGCAGTATTTT. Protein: CASSSGRGFTDTQYF.

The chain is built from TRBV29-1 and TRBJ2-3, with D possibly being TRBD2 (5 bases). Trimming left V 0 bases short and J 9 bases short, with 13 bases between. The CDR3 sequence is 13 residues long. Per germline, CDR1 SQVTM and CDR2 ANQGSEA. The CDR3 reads CSVEDYGLQTQYF. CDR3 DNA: TGCAGCGTTGAAGATTACGGACTCCAAACGCAGTATTTT.

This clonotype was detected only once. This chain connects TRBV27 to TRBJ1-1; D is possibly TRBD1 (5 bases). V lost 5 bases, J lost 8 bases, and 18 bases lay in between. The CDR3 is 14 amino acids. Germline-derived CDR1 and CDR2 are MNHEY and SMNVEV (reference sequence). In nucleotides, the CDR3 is TGTGCCAGCAGTCCCGCAGGGTTGAGGGCCGAAGCTTTCTTT. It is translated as CASSPAGLRAEAFF.

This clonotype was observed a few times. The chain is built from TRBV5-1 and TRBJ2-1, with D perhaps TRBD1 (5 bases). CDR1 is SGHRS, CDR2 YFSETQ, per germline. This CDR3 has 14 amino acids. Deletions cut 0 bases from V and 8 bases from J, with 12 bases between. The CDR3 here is CASSLGGTLDEQFF. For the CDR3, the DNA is TGCGCCAGCAGCTTGGGGGGCACCTTGGATGAGCAGTTCTTC.

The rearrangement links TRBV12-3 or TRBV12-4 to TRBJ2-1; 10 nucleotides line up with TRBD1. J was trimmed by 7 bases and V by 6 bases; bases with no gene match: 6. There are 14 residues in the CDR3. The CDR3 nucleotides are TGTGCCAGCAGCCAGACAGGGGGCTGGAATGAGCAGTTCTTC. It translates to CASSQTGGWNEQFF.

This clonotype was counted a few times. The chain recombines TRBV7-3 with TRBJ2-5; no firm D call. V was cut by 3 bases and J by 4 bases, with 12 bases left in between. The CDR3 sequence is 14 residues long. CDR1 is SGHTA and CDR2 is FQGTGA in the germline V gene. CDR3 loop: CASSFHSDGETQYF. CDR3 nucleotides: TGTGCCAGCAGCTTCCACAGTGACGGAGAGACCCAGTACTTC.

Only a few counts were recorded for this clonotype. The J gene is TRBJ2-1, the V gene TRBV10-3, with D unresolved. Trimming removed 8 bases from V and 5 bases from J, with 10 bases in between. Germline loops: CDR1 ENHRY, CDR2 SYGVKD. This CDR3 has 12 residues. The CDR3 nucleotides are TGTGCCATCTCAATAGGAGACAATGAGCAGTTCTTC. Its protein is CAISIGDNEQFF.

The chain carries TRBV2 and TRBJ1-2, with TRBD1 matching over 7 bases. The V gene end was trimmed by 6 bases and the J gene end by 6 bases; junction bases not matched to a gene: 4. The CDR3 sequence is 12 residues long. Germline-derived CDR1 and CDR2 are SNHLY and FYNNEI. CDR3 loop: CASRGTANGYTF. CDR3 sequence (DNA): TGTGCCAGCAGGGGGACAGCTAATGGCTACACCTTC.

Written as DNA, the CDR3 is TGCGCCAGCAGCCACGGGACAGGGGACGGGGAGCTGTTTTTT. Protein: CASSHGTGDGELFF. V usage is TRBV4-3 and J usage is TRBJ2-2, with TRBD1 identical over 10 bases. This CDR3 has 14 residues. The trim removed 3 bases at V and 7 bases at J, leaving 2 bases unmatched. Germline CDR1 and CDR2: LGHNA and YSLEER.

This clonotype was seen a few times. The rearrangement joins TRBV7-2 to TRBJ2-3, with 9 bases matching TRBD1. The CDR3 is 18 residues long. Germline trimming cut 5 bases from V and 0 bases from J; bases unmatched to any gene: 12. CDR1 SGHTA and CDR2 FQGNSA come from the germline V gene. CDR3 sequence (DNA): TGTGCCAGCAGCCAAAACGTTCAAGGACAGGGGAGCACAGATACGCAGTATTTT. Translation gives CASSQNVQGQGSTDTQYF.

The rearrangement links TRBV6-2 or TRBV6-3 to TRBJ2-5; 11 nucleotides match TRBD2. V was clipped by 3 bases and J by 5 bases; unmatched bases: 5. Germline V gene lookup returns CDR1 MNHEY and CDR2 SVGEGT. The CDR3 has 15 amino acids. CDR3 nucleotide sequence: TGTGCCAGCAGTTATGATCGGACTAGCGGGGAGACCCAGTACTTC. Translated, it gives CASSYDRTSGETQYF.

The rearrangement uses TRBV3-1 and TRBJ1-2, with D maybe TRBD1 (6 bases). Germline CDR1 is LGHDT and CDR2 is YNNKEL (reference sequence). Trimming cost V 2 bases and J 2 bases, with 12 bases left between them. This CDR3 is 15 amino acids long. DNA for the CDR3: TGTGCCAGCAGCCAACCAGCGGGGGCGAACTATGGCTACACCTTC. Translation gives CASSQPAGANYGYTF.

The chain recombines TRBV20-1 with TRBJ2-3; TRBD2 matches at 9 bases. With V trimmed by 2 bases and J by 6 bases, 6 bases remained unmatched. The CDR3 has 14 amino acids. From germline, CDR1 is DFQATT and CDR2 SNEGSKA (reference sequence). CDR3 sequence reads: CSARLAGRLDTQYF. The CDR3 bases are TGCAGTGCTAGACTAGCGGGGCGCCTCGATACGCAGTATTTT.

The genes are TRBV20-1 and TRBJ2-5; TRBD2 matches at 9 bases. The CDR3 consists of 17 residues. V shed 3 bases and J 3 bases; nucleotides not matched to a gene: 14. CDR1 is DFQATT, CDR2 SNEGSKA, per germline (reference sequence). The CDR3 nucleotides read TGCAGTGCTAGCAACCCCGGTATTGGACTAGCGAAAGAGACCCAGTACTTC. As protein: CSASNPGIGLAKETQYF.

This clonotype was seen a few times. CDR3 protein: CASSQDLASDTQYF. The CDR3 DNA sequence: TGTGCCAGCAGCCAAGATCTAGCATCAGATACGCAGTATTTT. This chain joins TRBV4-2 and TRBJ2-3, with a weak D call TRBD2 (5 bases). Trimming removed 0 bases from V and 4 bases from J, with 8 bases in between. Looked up from germline, CDR1 is LGHNA and CDR2 is YNFKEQ. This CDR3 is 14 amino acids long.

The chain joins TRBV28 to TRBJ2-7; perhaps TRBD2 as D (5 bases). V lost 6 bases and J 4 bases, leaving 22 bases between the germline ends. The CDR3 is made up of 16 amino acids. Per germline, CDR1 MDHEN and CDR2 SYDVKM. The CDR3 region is CASSYFGLGGLYEQYF. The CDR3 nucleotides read TGTGCCAGCAGCTATTTCGGGCTGGGCGGGCTATACGAGCAGTACTTC.

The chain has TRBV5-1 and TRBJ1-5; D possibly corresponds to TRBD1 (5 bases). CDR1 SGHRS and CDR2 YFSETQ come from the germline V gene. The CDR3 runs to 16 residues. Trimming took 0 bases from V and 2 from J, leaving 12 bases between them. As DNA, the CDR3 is TGCGCCAGCAGCTTGGACTCGGGGGGAGGCAATCAGCCCCAGCATTTT. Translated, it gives CASSLDSGGGNQPQHF.

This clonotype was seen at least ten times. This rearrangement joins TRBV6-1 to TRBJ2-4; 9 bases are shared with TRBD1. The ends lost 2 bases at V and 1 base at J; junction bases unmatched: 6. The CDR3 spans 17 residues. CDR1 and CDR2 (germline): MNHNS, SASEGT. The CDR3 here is CASSEWTGEVAKNIQYF. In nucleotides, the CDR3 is TGTGCCAGCAGTGAATGGACAGGGGAGGTGGCCAAAAACATTCAGTACTTC.

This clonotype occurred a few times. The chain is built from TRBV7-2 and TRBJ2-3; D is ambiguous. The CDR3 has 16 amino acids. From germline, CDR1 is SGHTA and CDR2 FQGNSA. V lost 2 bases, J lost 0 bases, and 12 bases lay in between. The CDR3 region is CASSLRSTSSTDTQYF. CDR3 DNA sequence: TGTGCCAGCAGCTTAAGAAGTACCTCTAGCACAGATACGCAGTATTTT.

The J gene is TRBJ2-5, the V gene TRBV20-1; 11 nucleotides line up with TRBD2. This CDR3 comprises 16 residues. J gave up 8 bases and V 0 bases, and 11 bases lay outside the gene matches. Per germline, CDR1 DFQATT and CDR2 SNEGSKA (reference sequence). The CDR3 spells CSARDRASGGTRTQYF. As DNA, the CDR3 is TGCAGTGCTAGAGATCGGGCTAGCGGGGGGACCCGCACCCAGTACTTC.

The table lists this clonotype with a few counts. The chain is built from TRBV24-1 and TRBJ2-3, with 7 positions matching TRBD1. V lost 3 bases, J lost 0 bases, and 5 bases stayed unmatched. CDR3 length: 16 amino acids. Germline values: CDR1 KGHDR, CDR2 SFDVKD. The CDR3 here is CATSDRQGSSTDTQYF. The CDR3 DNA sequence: TGTGCCACCAGTGATCGACAGGGCTCTAGCACAGATACGCAGTATTTT.